This entry lists 9 T cell receptor beta chains sequenced from one sample in a study of shared clonotypes between healthy human individuals. Naive CD8 cells were CD45RO-negative, positively selected for CCR7, excluding terminally differentiated effector memory CD45RA+ cells. Method: immunoSEQ multiplex PCR; TCRdb's copy keeps in-frame clones and lacks some. This sample has around 2,000,000 clones, with more than 85% found just once. Sequenced material: naive CD8+ T cells from PBMCs. The receptors were sampled from a man aged 18 to 29 in good health. Some clones in this sample may be carry-over from other donors' samples.

The V and J genes are TRBV7-9 and TRBJ2-5, with a possible D match to TRBD2 (5 bases). Trimming stripped 3 bases from V and 5 bases from J, with 10 bases between. Germline V lookup: CDR1 SEHNR, CDR2 FQNEAQ (reference sequence). This CDR3 has 13 residues. CDR3 protein: CASSFTPGETQYF. In DNA, the CDR3 is TGTGCCAGCAGCTTTACACCGGGGGAGACCCAGTACTTC.

The genes are TRBV11-2 and TRBJ2-1; the D call may be TRBD1 or TRBD2 (6 bases each). CDR1 SGHAT and CDR2 FQNNGV come from the germline V gene. Trimming took 1 base from V and 8 from J, leaving 12 bases between them. The CDR3 has 14 amino acids. The CDR3 spells CASSLVRGQDEQFF. The CDR3 region has the DNA TGTGCCAGCAGCTTAGTCCGGGGGCAGGATGAGCAGTTCTTC.

The chain employs TRBV6-5 and TRBJ2-7; TRBD2 agrees at 12 bases. The CDR3 totals 13 residues. Germline values: CDR1 MNHEY, CDR2 SVGAGI. With 6 bases clipped from V and 5 bases from J, the junction kept 2 bases outside the gene matches. The CDR3 here is CASSGLAGHEQYF. The DNA for the CDR3 is TGTGCCAGCAGCGGACTAGCGGGGCACGAGCAGTACTTC.

The chain couples TRBV10-2 to TRBJ2-2; 7 bases align to TRBD2. Trimming took 3 bases from V and 2 from J; bases not matched to a gene: 6. The CDR3 loop spans 16 amino acids. Germline V gene data show CDR1 as WSHSY and CDR2 as SAAADI. In DNA, the CDR3 is TGCGCCAGCAGTGAAAGTCTAGCGGCTAACACCGGGGAGCTGTTTTTT. It encodes CASSESLAANTGELFF.

This clone appeared a single time. The gene calls are TRBV9 and TRBJ2-1; 7 bases are a match to TRBD2. Germline V lookup: CDR1 SGDLS, CDR2 YYNGEE. V was pared by 0 bases and J by 4 bases, with 13 bases of the junction left unmatched. CDR3 length: 18 residues. CDR3 region: CASSVAGGLDPSYNEQFF. As DNA, the CDR3 is TGTGCCAGCAGCGTAGCTGGAGGACTAGACCCCTCTTACAATGAGCAGTTCTTC.

The chain carries TRBV27 and TRBJ2-3, with 10 bases fitting TRBD2. After removal of 7 bases from V and 1 base from J, the junction contained 5 bases not matched to a gene. Germline V gene data show CDR1 as MNHEY and CDR2 as SMNVEV (reference sequence). This CDR3 contains 15 residues. The CDR3, as DNA: TGTGCCAGCACCCTCGGGACTAGCGGCACAGATACGCAGTATTTT. Its protein product is CASTLGTSGTDTQYF.

V and J are TRBV4-1 and TRBJ2-7, with D uncertain. Germline loops: CDR1 MGHRA, CDR2 YSYEKL. V shed 4 bases and J shed 0 bases, with 19 bases lying between them. The length of the CDR3 is 17 residues. CDR3 loop: CASSRARSTSISYEQYF. CDR3 bases: TGCGCCAGCAGCCGCGCAAGATCCACGTCTATCTCCTACGAGCAGTACTTC.

V is TRBV19 and J is TRBJ1-1, with D unresolved. The CDR3 has 15 residues. Germline assignment: CDR1 LNHDA and CDR2 SQIVND (reference sequence). Trimming removed 7 bases at V and 0 bases at J, with 15 bases between. DNA of the CDR3: TGTGCCAGTAAGTCATCGCAGATCATGAACACTGAAGCTTTCTTT. This gives the protein CASKSSQIMNTEAFF. The full variable domain, with the rest looked up from reference TRBV19 and TRBJ1-1, is DGGITQSPKYLFRKEGQNVTLSCEQNLNHDAMYWYRQDPGQGLRLIYYSQIVNDFQKGDIAEGYSVSREKKESFPLTVTSAQKNPTAFYLCASKSSQIMNTEAFFGQGTRLTVV.

Here the CDR3 DNA reads TGTGCCAGCAGCTTAGCCGGCCAGGTGGGCTATGGCTACACCTTC. Translation gives CASSLAGQVGYGYTF. The chain joins TRBV7-9 to TRBJ1-2; no definite D call. CDR1 and CDR2 from the germline V gene are SEHNR and FQNEAQ (reference sequence). The CDR3 is 15 amino acids. Between the trimmed V and J ends, which lost 0 bases and 4 bases, there was a span of 12 bases.